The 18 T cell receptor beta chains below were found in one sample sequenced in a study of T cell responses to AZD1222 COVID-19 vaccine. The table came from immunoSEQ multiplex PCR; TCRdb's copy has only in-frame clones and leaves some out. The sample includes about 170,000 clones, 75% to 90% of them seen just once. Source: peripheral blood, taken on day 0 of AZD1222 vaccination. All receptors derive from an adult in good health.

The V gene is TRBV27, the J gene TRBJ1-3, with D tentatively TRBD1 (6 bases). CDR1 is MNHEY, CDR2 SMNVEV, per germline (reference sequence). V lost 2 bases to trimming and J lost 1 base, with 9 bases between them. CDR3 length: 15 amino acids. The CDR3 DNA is TGTGCCAGCAGTTTAGGTCAGGGGTCTGGAAACACCATATATTTT. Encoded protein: CASSLGQGSGNTIYF.

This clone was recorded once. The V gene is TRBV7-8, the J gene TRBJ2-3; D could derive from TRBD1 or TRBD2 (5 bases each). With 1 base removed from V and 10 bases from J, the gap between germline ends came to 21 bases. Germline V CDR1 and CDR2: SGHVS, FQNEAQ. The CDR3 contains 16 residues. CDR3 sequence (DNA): TGTGCCAGCAGCTTAGAGAGGGGCCGCCCCGGGGTTGCGCAGTATTTT. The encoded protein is CASSLERGRPGVAQYF.

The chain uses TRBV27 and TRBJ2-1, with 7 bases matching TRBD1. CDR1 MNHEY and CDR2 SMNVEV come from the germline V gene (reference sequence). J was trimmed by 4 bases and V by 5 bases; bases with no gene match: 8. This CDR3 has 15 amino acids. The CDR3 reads CASSTEDRLYNEQFF. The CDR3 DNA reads TGTGCCAGCAGTACCGAGGACAGGCTGTACAATGAGCAGTTCTTC.

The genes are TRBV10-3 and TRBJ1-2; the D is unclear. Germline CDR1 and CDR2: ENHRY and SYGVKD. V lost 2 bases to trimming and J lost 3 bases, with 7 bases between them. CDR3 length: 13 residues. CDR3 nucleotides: TGTGCCATCAGTGAGGACGGATACTATGGCTACACCTTC. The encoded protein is CAISEDGYYGYTF.

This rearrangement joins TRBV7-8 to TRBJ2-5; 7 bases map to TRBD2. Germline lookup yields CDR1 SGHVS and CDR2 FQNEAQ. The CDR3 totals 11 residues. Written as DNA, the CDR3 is TGTGCTTCTTCCCCGGGAGGAGCCCAGTACTTC. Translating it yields CASSPGGAQYF.

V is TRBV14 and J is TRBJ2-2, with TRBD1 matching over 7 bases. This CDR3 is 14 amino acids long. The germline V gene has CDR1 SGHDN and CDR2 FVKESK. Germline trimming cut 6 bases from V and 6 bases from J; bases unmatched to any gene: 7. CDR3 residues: CASRVTGHPGELFF. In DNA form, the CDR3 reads TGTGCCAGCAGAGTGACAGGGCATCCCGGGGAGCTGTTTTTT.

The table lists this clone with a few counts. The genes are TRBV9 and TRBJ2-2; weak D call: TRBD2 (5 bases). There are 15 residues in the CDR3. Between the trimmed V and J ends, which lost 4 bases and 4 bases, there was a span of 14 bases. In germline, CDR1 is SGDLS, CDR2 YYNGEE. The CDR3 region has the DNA TGTGCCAGCAGCACCCGCGGACTGACCACCGGGGAGCTGTTTTTT. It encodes CASSTRGLTTGELFF. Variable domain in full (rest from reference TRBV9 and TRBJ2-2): DSGVTQTPKHLITATGQRVTLRCSPRSGDLSVYWYQQSLDQGLQFLIQYYNGEERAKGNILERFSAQQFPDLHSELNLSSLELGDSALYFCASSTRGLTTGELFFGEGSRLTVL.

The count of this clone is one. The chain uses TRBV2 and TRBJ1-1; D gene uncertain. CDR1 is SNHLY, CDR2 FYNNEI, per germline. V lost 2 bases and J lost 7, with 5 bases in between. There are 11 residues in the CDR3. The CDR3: CASSESREAFF. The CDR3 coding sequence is TGTGCCAGCAGTGAAAGTCGTGAAGCTTTCTTT.

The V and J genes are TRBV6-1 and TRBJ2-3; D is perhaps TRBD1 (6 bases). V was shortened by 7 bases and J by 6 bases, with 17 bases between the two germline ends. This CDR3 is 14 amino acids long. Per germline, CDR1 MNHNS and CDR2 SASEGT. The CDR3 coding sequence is TGTGCCAGCATTTTCTCAGGGGCCACGGATACGCAGTATTTT. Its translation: CASIFSGATDTQYF.

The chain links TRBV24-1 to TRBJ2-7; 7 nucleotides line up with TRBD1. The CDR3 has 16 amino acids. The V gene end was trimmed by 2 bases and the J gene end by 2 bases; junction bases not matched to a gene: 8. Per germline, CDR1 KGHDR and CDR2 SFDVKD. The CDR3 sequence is CATSDSLRQGPYEQYF. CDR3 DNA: TGTGCCACCAGTGATTCGCTCCGACAGGGTCCCTACGAGCAGTACTTC.

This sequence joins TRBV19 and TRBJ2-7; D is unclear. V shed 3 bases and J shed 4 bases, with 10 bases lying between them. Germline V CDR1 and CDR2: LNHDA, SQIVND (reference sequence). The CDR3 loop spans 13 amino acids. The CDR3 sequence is CASSIGPGYEQYF. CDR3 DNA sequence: TGTGCCAGTAGTATCGGGCCAGGTTACGAGCAGTACTTC.

CDR3 coding DNA: TGTGCCAGCAGCCAAACGACTAGCGGGGCGAGCTCCTACAATGAGCAGTTCTTC. It encodes CASSQTTSGASSYNEQFF. The V gene is TRBV3-1 (or the pseudogene TRBV3-2), the J gene TRBJ2-1; 11 bases map to TRBD2. After removal of 2 bases from V and 0 bases from J, the junction contained 6 bases not matched to a gene. There are 18 residues in the CDR3. Germline CDR1 is LGHDT and CDR2 is YNNKEL (reference sequence).

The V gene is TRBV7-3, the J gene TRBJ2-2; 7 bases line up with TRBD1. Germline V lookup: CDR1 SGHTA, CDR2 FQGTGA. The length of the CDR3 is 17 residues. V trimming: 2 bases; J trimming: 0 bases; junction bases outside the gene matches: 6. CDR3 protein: CASSLDRDLTNTGELFF. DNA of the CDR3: TGTGCCAGCAGCTTAGACAGGGATCTCACGAACACCGGGGAGCTGTTTTTT.

The DNA for the CDR3 is TGTGCCAGCAGCTTAGAACCGGGACAGACCTTTGTCAACATTCAGTACTTC. It translates to CASSLEPGQTFVNIQYF. The chain is built from TRBV11-2 and TRBJ2-4, with TRBD1 identical over 7 bases. Per the germline V gene, CDR1 is SGHAT and CDR2 is FQNNGV. V lost 0 bases, J lost 7 bases, and 12 bases stayed unmatched. The length of the CDR3 is 17 residues.

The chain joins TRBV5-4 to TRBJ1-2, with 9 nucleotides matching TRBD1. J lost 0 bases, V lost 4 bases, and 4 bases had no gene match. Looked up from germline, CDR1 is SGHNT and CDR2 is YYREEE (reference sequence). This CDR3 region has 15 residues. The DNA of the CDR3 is TGTGCCAGCAGCAGACAGGGGGGATCTAACTATGGCTACACCTTC. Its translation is CASSRQGGSNYGYTF.

The CDR3 loop reads CASSAGGTAVEAFF. The CDR3 DNA is TGTGCCAGCAGCGCCGGAGGGACAGCTGTTGAAGCTTTCTTT. V usage is TRBV9 and J usage is TRBJ1-1; 7 bases agree with TRBD1. After removal of 3 bases from V and 7 bases from J, the junction contained 9 bases not matched to a gene. The CDR3 has 14 residues. Germline loops: CDR1 SGDLS, CDR2 YYNGEE.

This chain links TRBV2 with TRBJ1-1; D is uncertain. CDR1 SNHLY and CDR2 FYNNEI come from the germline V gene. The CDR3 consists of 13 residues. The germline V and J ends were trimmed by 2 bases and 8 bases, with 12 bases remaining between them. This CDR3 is CASSEPPVDEAFF. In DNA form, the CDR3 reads TGTGCCAGCAGTGAACCCCCCGTCGACGAAGCTTTCTTT.

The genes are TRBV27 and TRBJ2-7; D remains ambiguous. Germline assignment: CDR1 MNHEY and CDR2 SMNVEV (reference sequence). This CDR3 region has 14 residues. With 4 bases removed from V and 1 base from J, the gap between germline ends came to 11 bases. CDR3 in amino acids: CASSYKTGSYEQYV. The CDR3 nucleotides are TGTGCCAGCAGTTACAAGACTGGTTCCTACGAGCAGTACGTC.